The source of this TCR beta chain is a study of vaccination and CD4 T cells after COVID-19. Study-wide background: Six males and four females, two Hispanic, made up the convalescents. Post-COVID sampling occurred a median around 97 days after diagnosis (range 35 to 161).

CD4+ T cells that had been cultured provided DNA sequenced with the Oncomine TCR Beta short-read assay. The genomic DNA was obtained from cultured CD4+ T cells by extraction with the QIAamp micro DNA kit. In TCRdb, the PCR reads were re-called with MiXCR into one record per CDR3 protein. The sample carries about 9,600 distinct CDR3 sequences, approximately 25% recorded once. The treatment denotes: approximately 10-day PBMC culture with coronavirus spike peptide pools or control peptides (ViraFEST assay). The germline CDR1 and CDR2 sequences are KGHSH and LQKENI. The CDR3 totals 15 residues. Trimming cost V 4 bases and J 5 bases, with 15 bases left between them. Notes on this clonotype: What it binds is not known.

The sequences come from CD4+ T cells from blood, cultured in vitro, collected after SARS-CoV-2 vaccination. The clonotype originates from a human donor who had recovered from COVID-19. The chain links TRBV18 to TRBJ1-5, with D possibly being TRBD1 (6 bases). In DNA form, the CDR3 reads TGTGCCAGCTCACACGTTACAGGGACCTATCAGCCCCAGCATTTT. Translating it yields CASSHVTGTYQPQHF.